A selection of T cell receptor beta chains follows, all from one sample in a study of Graves' ophthalmopathy and Graves' hyperthyroidism. TCRdb passed the multiplex PCR reads through MiXCR, listing each CDR3 protein once. The sample lists about 210,000 distinct CDR3 sequences, under 30% occurring once. Input material: peripheral blood. The receptors shown here come from a man in his fifties or sixties with Graves' ophthalmopathy. CDR3s leave out the opening cysteine and the closing phenylalanine or tryptophan.

>TRBJ1-2|TRBV2
ASTGAGTALNGYT
>TRBJ1-1|TRBV12-3/TRBV12-4
ASSFARSNTEAF
>TRBJ2-7|TRBV10-3
ATTSILGYEQY
>TRBJ2-5|TRBV19
ASRSASGSPETQY
>TRBJ2-7|TRBV19
ASSIGQEGEQY
>TRBJ2-7|TRBV7-3
ASSLGQPPYEQY
>TRBJ2-5|TRBV4-3
ASSQERNRWETQY
>TRBJ2-5|TRBV29-1
SVENEYQETQY
>TRBJ1-2|TRBV7-2
ASSLARDRGGYT
>TRBJ1-1|TRBV29-1
SVWAKGTEAF
>TRBJ2-5|TRBV7-2
ASSLAGREETQY
>TRBJ1-4|TRBV7-2
ASSLSAISNEKLF
>TRBJ2-5|TRBV6-4
ASSAGFQETQY
>TRBJ1-1|TRBV7-3
ASSLDPIYAEAF
>TRBJ1-1|TRBV10-3
AISGGQGSAAF
>TRBJ2-2|TRBV11-1
ASSLEPSGRKRELF
>TRBJ1-5|TRBV27
ATTSTGLGNQPQH
>TRBJ2-2|TRBV7-2
ASSPLVGGTGGPGELF
>TRBJ1-1|TRBV19
ASSTSGGSVNTEAF
>TRBJ2-7|TRBV29-1
SVSKGVGEQY
>TRBJ2-7|TRBV28
ASSQGLAGA
>TRBJ1-2|TRBV6-1
ASSRQGGQINGYT
>TRBJ2-2|TRBV7-2
ASSSGTGSTGELF
>TRBJ2-7|TRBV5-1
ASSPGTNEYEQY
>TRBJ1-5|TRBV27
ASTRTGGSNQPQH
>TRBJ2-7|TRBV7-9
ASSPGPNYEQY
>TRBJ1-6|TRBV6-1
ASTVDRGHNSPLH
>TRBJ1-2|TRBV19
ASSNRDWVYT
>TRBJ2-5|TRBV28
ASSSWIEKGLAGGPVETQY
>TRBJ2-7|TRBV4-3
ASSQDLGGGRSYEQY
>TRBJ2-4|TRBV12-3/TRBV12-4
ASSSRTLLAKNIQY
>TRBJ1-1|TRBV12-3/TRBV12-4
ASSLSAADNTEAF
>TRBJ2-7|TRBV28
ASSLEEGTYEQY
>TRBJ2-5|TRBV30
AWRPAQDRGRLGTQY
>TRBJ2-7|TRBV10-3
AISESAGGAYEQY
>TRBJ1-1|TRBV2
ASSAGAPEAF
>TRBJ2-5|TRBV7-2
ASSRLVETQY
>TRBJ2-2|TRBV4-1
ASSQDPGNTGELF
>TRBJ1-1|TRBV6-5
ASSWDSSEAF
>TRBJ2-7|TRBV6-4
ASSNSWGQY
>TRBJ1-2|TRBV6-5
ASSFQGESYT
>TRBJ2-4|TRBV7-2
ASSLDGSHSDIQY
>TRBJ2-7|TRBV29-1
SVGENNYEQY
>TRBJ2-2|TRBV12-3/TRBV12-4
ASTFVSGELF
>TRBJ2-5|TRBV6-5
ASSYSGGAAETQY
>TRBJ1-1|TRBV6-1
ASSPISSFEAF
>TRBJ2-6|TRBV30
ACRSSGANVLT
>TRBJ2-7|TRBV20-1
SGDPREGYEQY
>TRBJ2-7|TRBV28
ASSAGGASRYEQY
>TRBJ2-5|TRBV19
ASSSRTGDQETQY
>TRBJ1-1|TRBV28
ASSQMNTEAF
>TRBJ1-1|TRBV12-3/TRBV12-4
ASSLGQGFGNTEAF
>TRBJ2-7|TRBV20-1
SAGGWPSSYEQY
>TRBJ1-1|TRBV12-3/TRBV12-4
ASSFGTGSLYTEAF
>TRBJ1-2|TRBV2
ASSPQGQISYGYT
>TRBJ2-5|TRBV11-2
ASSPGTEAGETQY
>TRBJ2-7|TRBV15
ATSRNTESYEQY